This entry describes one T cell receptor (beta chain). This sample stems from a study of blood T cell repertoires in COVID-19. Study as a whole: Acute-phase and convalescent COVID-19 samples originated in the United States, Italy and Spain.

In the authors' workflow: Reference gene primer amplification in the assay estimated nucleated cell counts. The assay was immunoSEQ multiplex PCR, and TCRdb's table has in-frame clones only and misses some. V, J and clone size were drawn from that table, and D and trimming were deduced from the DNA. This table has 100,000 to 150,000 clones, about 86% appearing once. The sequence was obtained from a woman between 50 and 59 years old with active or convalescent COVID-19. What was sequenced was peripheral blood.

CDR3 nucleotides: TGTGCCAGCAGCCCCAGACTAGCGAGGGTAGATGAGCAGTTCTTC. It specifies CASSPRLARVDEQFF. This chain links TRBV5-4 with TRBJ2-1; 8 nucleotides match TRBD2. V was pared by 4 bases and J by 8 bases, with 11 bases of the junction left unmatched. Germline CDR1 is SGHNT and CDR2 is YYREEE (reference sequence). The CDR3 is 15 residues long.